This T cell receptor beta chain was sequenced during a study of blood T cell repertoires in COVID-19. Study overall: Both acute and convalescent COVID-19 samples were obtained from the United States, Italy and Spain. The cDNA or gDNA used as material had been derived from T cells, B-cell-depleted T cells, or PBMCs.

This table comes from immunoSEQ multiplex PCR, and its TCRdb copy is limited to in-frame clones, with some not included. Of roughly 240,000 clones in the sample, around 86% are singletons; the top ten hold 1.5% to 2%. The CDR3 consists of 15 residues. V was clipped by 2 bases and J by 6 bases, with 11 bases between them. Germline V lookup: CDR1 SGHTA, CDR2 FQGTGA. This sequence was found in a woman in her sixties or seventies who had recovered from COVID-19. The chain links TRBV7-3 to TRBJ1-6; tentative D call: TRBD1 (5 bases). Sequencing used peripheral blood. The CDR3 nucleotides read TGTGCCAGCAGCTTAGAAGGGGTTGGTAATTCACCCCTCCACTTT. Translating it yields CASSLEGVGNSPLHF.